One sample yielded the 13 T cell receptor beta chains listed below, sequenced in a study of T cell responses to AZD1222 COVID-19 vaccine (dated by TCRdb to the early 2020s). The time point label, as the study defines it: about 28 days (+/-7) after the second vaccine dose. The library was generated by the immunoSEQ multiplex PCR assay. TCRdb stores this immuneACCESS table with in-frame sequences only. Part of the clones is absent; in the studies checked, under half of the shortfall reflects unresolved V genes, and no reason is known for the rest. The sample has about 83,000 clones on record, 70% to 90% of them singletons. The top ten constitute about 3.4% of the sample. This specimen was peripheral blood, taken 28 days after the second AZD1222 dose. These receptors originate from an adult who received the AZD1222 COVID-19 vaccine.

The V and J genes are TRBV10-3 and TRBJ2-1; 10 positions match TRBD2. The CDR3 contains 16 residues. The J segment lost 5 bases and the V segment lost 4 bases, leaving 8 bases of the junction unmatched. Germline V gene data show CDR1 as ENHRY and CDR2 as SYGVKD. Written as DNA, the CDR3 is TGTGCCATCAGTGGGGGGCTAGCGGGGGCCGACAATGAGCAGTTCTTC. Amino acid sequence: CAISGGLAGADNEQFF.

V gene TRBV28 combines with J gene TRBJ1-3; D might be TRBD1 (5 bases). The CDR3 spans 15 residues. V lost 6 bases, J lost 3 bases, and 15 bases lay in between. Looked up from germline, CDR1 is MDHEN and CDR2 is SYDVKM. CDR3 in amino acids: CASSKPGSRGNTIYF. Written as DNA, the CDR3 is TGTGCCAGCAGCAAACCAGGGTCTCGTGGAAACACCATATATTTT.

This rearrangement joins TRBV19 to TRBJ2-1; 8 nucleotides match TRBD2. Germline V gene lookup returns CDR1 LNHDA and CDR2 SQIVND (reference sequence). Losses at the gene ends were 7 bases for V and 9 bases for J; bases not matched to a gene: 17. This CDR3 is built from 16 residues. The CDR3 region has the DNA TGTGCCAGTACCCCTCGCGTGGTAGCGGGGCGGGGTGAGCAGTTCTTC. It translates to CASTPRVVAGRGEQFF.

This clone was found a few times. J is TRBJ1-2 and V is TRBV5-6, with D possibly TRBD1 on 5 matching bases. Germline values: CDR1 SGHDT, CDR2 YYEEEE. The V gene lost 3 bases and the J gene lost 4 bases, with 13 bases spanning the gap. The CDR3 runs 14 residues. CDR3 loop: CASSYETGGYGYTF. CDR3 nucleotides: TGTGCCAGCAGCTACGAGACTGGGGGCTATGGCTACACCTTC.

The chain employs TRBV18 and TRBJ1-6; D may be TRBD1 (5 bases). Germline loops: CDR1 KGHSH, CDR2 LQKENI. V was cut by 6 bases and J by 14 bases, with 17 bases left in between. The CDR3 is 13 amino acids. The CDR3 sequence is CASSPLEGTSLHF. Here the CDR3 DNA reads TGTGCCAGCTCCCCCCTAGAGGGGACGTCCCTCCACTTT. The full variable domain, in which reference TRBV18 and TRBJ1-6 provide the parts outside the CDR3, is NAGVMQNPRHLVRRRGQEARLRCSPMKGHSHVYWYRQLPEEGLKFMVYLQKENIIDESGMPKERFSAEFPKEGPSILRIQQVVRGDSAAYFCASSPLEGTSLHFGNGTRLTVT.

The rearrangement uses TRBV29-1 and TRBJ2-1; D gene ambiguous. The germline gives CDR1 SQVTM, CDR2 ANQGSEA. The V end was cut by 4 bases, the J end by 4 bases, with 8 bases between. The CDR3 runs to 12 residues. The CDR3 nucleotides read TGCAGCGTTGTGCTAACTTACAATGAGCAGTTCTTC. Its protein product is CSVVLTYNEQFF.

The rearrangement links TRBV7-8 to TRBJ2-7; unclear D gene. This CDR3 has 11 amino acids. Germline CDR1 and CDR2: SGHVS and FQNEAQ. The germline V and J ends were trimmed by 1 base and 6 bases, with 4 bases remaining between them. The CDR3 spells CASSLGVEQYF. As DNA, the CDR3 is TGTGCCAGCAGCTTAGGCGTCGAGCAGTACTTC.

The chain recombines TRBV4-3 with TRBJ2-7, with a tentative D call TRBD2 (5 bases). CDR1 is LGHNA, CDR2 YSLEER, per germline. V dropped 5 bases and J dropped 5 bases, with 13 bases sitting between them. The CDR3 consists of 13 residues. As DNA, the CDR3 is TGCGCCAGCAGCTACAGTCGGGGAAACGAGCAGTACTTC. It codes for CASSYSRGNEQYF.

This clone was counted once. This chain joins TRBV4-2 and TRBJ2-4, with a possible D match to TRBD1 (6 bases). This CDR3 spans 17 amino acids. Trimming took 0 bases from V and 2 from J, leaving 14 bases between them. Germline assignment: CDR1 LGHNA and CDR2 YNFKEQ. The CDR3 reads CASSQERGQGSKNIQYF. Here the CDR3 DNA reads TGTGCCAGCAGCCAAGAGCGTGGGCAGGGGTCCAAAAACATTCAGTACTTC.

This clone was picked up a small number of times. The chain carries TRBV7-9 and TRBJ2-7; TRBD2 matches 10 bases. V shed 4 bases, J shed 6 bases, and the junction held 12 bases outside the gene matches. Germline values: CDR1 SEHNR, CDR2 FQNEAQ (reference sequence). The CDR3 contains 16 residues. The CDR3, as DNA: TGTGCCAGCAGCTCAGAAACCGGGACTAGCGCCTTCGAGCAGTACTTC. It yields the protein CASSSETGTSAFEQYF.

The V gene is TRBV6-6, the J gene TRBJ1-6; 8 bases fit TRBD1. This CDR3 spans 15 amino acids. Per germline, CDR1 MNHNY and CDR2 SVGAGI (reference sequence). The V segment lost 5 bases and the J segment 7 bases; nucleotides outside the gene matches: 7. The CDR3 DNA reads as TGTGCCAGCAGTCTTACCGGACAGGGAAATTCACCCCTCCACTTT. It yields the protein CASSLTGQGNSPLHF.

The chain couples TRBV28 to TRBJ1-6; tentative D call: TRBD1 (5 bases). Germline loops: CDR1 MDHEN, CDR2 SYDVKM. CDR3 size: 12 residues. V was cut by 11 bases and J by 9 bases, with 14 bases left in between. The CDR3 loop reads CALAGAGSPLHF. The CDR3 bases are TGTGCCTTAGCCGGGGCCGGTTCACCCCTCCACTTT.

V usage is TRBV28 and J usage is TRBJ2-7; D gene uncertain. There are 15 residues in the CDR3. Germline V gene data show CDR1 as MDHEN and CDR2 as SYDVKM. Trimming stripped 1 base from V and 2 bases from J, with 12 bases between. In nucleotides, the CDR3 is TGTGCCAGCAGTTTATACCCCGACGGAACCTACGAGCAGTACTTC. Its translation is CASSLYPDGTYEQYF.